These 16 T cell receptor beta chains originate from one sample sequenced in a study of blood T cells in healthy people across ages. The authors ran a second PCR of roughly 7 to 11 cycles using a sample-barcoded 5' primer and a J-beta primer mix. TCRdb processed the 5' RACE reads anew with MiXCR; each CDR3 protein has one entry. The sample holds roughly 900,000 distinct CDR3 sequences; approximately 49% are singletons and the top ten take 13%. Source material: blood. All receptors come from a man younger than 40 in good health.

The chain is built from TRBV7-2 and TRBJ1-2; 8 bases match TRBD1. Trimming at V came to 1 base and at J to 4 bases, leaving 8 bases not matched to a gene. The CDR3 runs to 16 residues. Per the germline V gene, CDR1 is SGHTA and CDR2 is FQGNSA. CDR3 amino acids: CASSLDLDRASYGYTF. The CDR3 nucleotides are TGTGCCAGCAGCTTAGATCTGGACAGGGCATCCTATGGCTACACCTTC.

The sample holds a few counts of this clonotype. CDR3 DNA sequence: TGCGCCAGCAGCCAAACCCAAAACACTGAAGCTTTCTTT. Protein sequence: CASSQTQNTEAFF. The V gene is TRBV4-3, the J gene TRBJ1-1; D remains ambiguous. This CDR3 is built from 13 residues. CDR1 and CDR2 (germline): LGHNA, YSLEER. The germline V and J ends were trimmed by 2 bases and 2 bases, with 6 bases remaining between them.

A few counts support this clonotype. DNA for the CDR3: TGCAGTGCTAGTCAGCCGAACACTGAAGCTTTCTTT. Translating gives CSASQPNTEAFF. This chain links TRBV20-1 with TRBJ1-1; D not certain. Trimming removed 3 bases from V and 1 base from J, with 6 bases in between. CDR1 DFQATT and CDR2 SNEGSKA come from the germline V gene (reference sequence). The CDR3 is 12 residues long.

This clonotype has only a few counts. The chain recombines TRBV20-1 with TRBJ1-6; 7 nucleotides match TRBD1. V lost 0 bases to trimming and J lost 9 bases; unmatched junction nucleotides: 8. This CDR3 is 15 amino acids long. Germline-derived CDR1 and CDR2 are DFQATT and SNEGSKA (reference sequence). The CDR3 DNA reads TGCAGTGCTAGAGATCCCGGCAGGGGGGCTTCACCCCTCCACTTT. Its protein is CSARDPGRGASPLHF.

V gene TRBV29-1 combines with J gene TRBJ1-2; 8 nucleotides match TRBD1. The V gene's germline CDR1 is SQVTM and CDR2 ANQGSEA. This CDR3 contains 16 residues. Trimming took 3 bases from V and 0 from J; bases not matched to a gene: 9. CDR3 DNA: TGCAGCGTTGATCGGGACAGGACCTTAGCTAACTATGGCTACACCTTC. It yields the protein CSVDRDRTLANYGYTF.

The sample holds a few counts of this clonotype. The chain employs TRBV4-2 and TRBJ2-3; no firm D call. Germline V gene data show CDR1 as LGHNA and CDR2 as YNFKEQ. This CDR3 is 15 amino acids long. V dropped 1 base and J dropped 1 base, with 9 bases sitting between them. The DNA of the CDR3 is TGTGCCAGCAGCCAAGCCTTGCAGGGCACAGATACGCAGTATTTT. It is translated as CASSQALQGTDTQYF.

This clonotype showed up just once. At one end the junction does not follow the germline gene, possibly because of a read error. The V call is TRBV11-2, the J call TRBJ1-5, with D possibly being TRBD1 (5 bases). Germline CDR1 is SGHAT and CDR2 is FQNNGV. The CDR3 covers 13 residues. In DNA form, the CDR3 reads TGTGCCAGCAGCTTAGACAGGGCCCAGCCCCGGCATTTT. The encoded protein is CASSLDRAQPRHF.

The chain is built from TRBV27 and TRBJ2-7; D may be TRBD1 (5 bases). The CDR3 is 13 amino acids. The germline V gene encodes CDR1 MNHEY and CDR2 SMNVEV (reference sequence). V lost 4 bases and J 3 bases, leaving 10 bases between the germline ends. The CDR3 spells CASSWQGNYEQYF. The CDR3 DNA sequence: TGTGCCAGCAGTTGGCAGGGAAACTACGAGCAGTACTTC.

V gene TRBV6-5 combines with J gene TRBJ2-6; D not resolved. The CDR3 spans 14 residues. Trimming cost V 10 bases and J 2 bases, with 12 bases left between them. CDR1 is MNHEY and CDR2 is SVGAGI in the germline V gene. CDR3 loop: CATHPQAGANVLTF. In DNA, the CDR3 is TGTGCCACCCACCCGCAGGCTGGGGCCAACGTCCTGACTTTC.

The chain is built from TRBV20-1 and TRBJ2-7; 10 bases map to TRBD1. The CDR3 sequence is 15 residues long. Looked up from germline, CDR1 is DFQATT and CDR2 is SNEGSKA (reference sequence). The V gene end was trimmed by 6 bases and the J gene end by 2 bases; junction bases not matched to a gene: 10. The DNA of the CDR3 is TGCAGTGCCCTCACCAGGACAGGGGGAACCTACGAGCAGTACTTC. Its translation: CSALTRTGGTYEQYF.

The count of this clonotype is one. This chain uses TRBV7-2 with TRBJ2-7, with D perhaps TRBD1 (5 bases). V dropped 2 bases and J dropped 6 bases, with 14 bases sitting between them. Germline lookup yields CDR1 SGHTA and CDR2 FQGNSA. The CDR3 is made up of 14 amino acids. The CDR3 sequence is CASSLSQGRGEQYF. CDR3 DNA sequence: TGTGCCAGCAGCTTATCGCAGGGTCGAGGCGAGCAGTACTTC.

This clonotype was picked up one time. V gene TRBV28 combines with J gene TRBJ2-1; 8 bases line up with TRBD2. Trimming removed 0 bases from V and 2 bases from J; junction bases left unmatched: 3. Germline CDR1 and CDR2: MDHEN and SYDVKM. The CDR3 is 16 residues long. The CDR3 nucleotides are TGTGCCAGCAGTTTATGGGTAGCGGGGACCTACAATGAGCAGTTCTTC. This encodes CASSLWVAGTYNEQFF.

In regard to this clonotype: A much larger clonotype is one base distant, so this may be a read error. The chain is built from TRBV12-3 or TRBV12-4 and TRBJ2-7; TRBD1 is a possible D gene (6 bases). This CDR3 has 16 residues. V gave up 6 bases and J gave up 0 bases, with 18 bases separating them. The CDR3 DNA reads TGTGCCAGCAGCCGAGGGACAATCAGGGGCTCCTACGAGCAGTACTTC. This gives the protein CASSRGTIRGSYEQYF.

The V gene is TRBV5-6, the J gene TRBJ2-7; 8 bases are a match to TRBD1. Germline lookup yields CDR1 SGHDT and CDR2 YYEEEE. The CDR3 has 14 residues. V shed 4 bases, J shed 3 bases, and the junction held 6 bases outside the gene matches. The CDR3 DNA is TGTGCCAGCAGCCTCCGGGACAGGTTCTACGAGCAGTACTTC. It translates to CASSLRDRFYEQYF.

The chain uses TRBV29-1 and TRBJ2-5, with D perhaps matching TRBD1 (6 bases). The CDR3 runs to 12 residues. The V end lost 6 bases, the J end lost 4 bases, and 12 bases lay between the germline ends. Germline V gene data show CDR1 as SQVTM and CDR2 as ANQGSEA. In nucleotides, the CDR3 is TGCAGCGTGCAAACAGGGTTAGAGACCCAGTACTTC. As protein: CSVQTGLETQYF.

This clonotype was recorded a few times. The chain combines TRBV4-1 with TRBJ1-5; 9 nucleotides match TRBD1. The V gene's germline CDR1 is MGHRA and CDR2 YSYEKL. The CDR3 has 15 amino acids. The J segment lost 5 bases and the V segment lost 6 bases, leaving 8 bases of the junction unmatched. The CDR3 DNA is TGCGCCAGCAGTCCCGGGGGACAGGGCTATCAGCCCCAGCATTTT. Protein: CASSPGGQGYQPQHF.